This T cell receptor beta chain originates from a study of blood T cell repertoires in COVID-19. At the level of the study: Collection of acute and convalescent COVID-19 samples took place in the United States, Italy and Spain. From T cells, B-cell-depleted T cells, or PBMCs came the material, which was cDNA or gDNA.

In the study's own analysis: Amplified reference gene primers provided the basis for estimating nucleated cell counts. TCRdb keeps only in-frame clones here, not all; method: immunoSEQ multiplex PCR. The DNA gave D and trimming, while V, J and clone size come from that table. The sample holds about 200,000 clones, around 90% seen once. The germline V gene has CDR1 SGHRS and CDR2 YFSETQ. The CDR3 covers 15 residues. V was shortened by 2 bases and J by 9 bases, with 15 bases between the two germline ends. The origin of this receptor is a middle-aged man with acute or convalescent COVID-19. V usage is TRBV5-1 and J usage is TRBJ1-6, with D possibly TRBD1 on 5 matching bases. Sequenced sample: peripheral blood. The CDR3 coding sequence is TGCGCCAGCAGCTTCCGCGGGACTGATTCTTCACCCCTCCACTTT. This encodes CASSFRGTDSSPLHF.